What follows are 27 T cell receptor beta chains derived from one specimen sequenced in a study of blood T cell repertoires in COVID-19. Assay: immunoSEQ multiplex PCR; the TCRdb copy retains only in-frame clones and omits some. The sample lists under 300,000 clones; 84% were seen once. Sequenced material: peripheral blood. The receptors shown here come from a man aged 45 to 65 with acute or convalescent COVID-19.

J is TRBJ1-3 and V is TRBV2; unclear D gene. CDR1 and CDR2 from the germline V gene are SNHLY and FYNNEI. V shed 3 bases and J shed 0 bases, with 6 bases lying between them. The CDR3 has 14 amino acids. CDR3 sequence reads: CASSDGNSGNTIYF. The CDR3 coding sequence is TGTGCCAGCAGTGACGGGAACTCTGGAAACACCATATATTTT. Together with reference TRBV2 and TRBJ1-3, the CDR3 gives the full variable domain: EPEVTQTPSHQVTQMGQEVILRCVPISNHLYFYWYRQILGQKVEFLVSFYNNEISEKSEIFDDQFSVERPDGSNFTLKIRSTKLEDSAMYFCASSDGNSGNTIYFGEGSWLTVV.

The V call is TRBV29-1, the J call TRBJ1-2; 9 nucleotides agree with TRBD1. CDR1 SQVTM and CDR2 ANQGSEA come from the germline V gene. The CDR3 has 14 residues. With V trimmed by 7 bases and J by 1 base, 7 bases remained unmatched. The CDR3 sequence: CSARTGVGNYGYTF. CDR3 nucleotide sequence: TGCAGCGCACGGACAGGGGTTGGTAACTATGGCTACACCTTC.

The J gene is TRBJ1-3, the V gene TRBV30; 9 nucleotides line up with TRBD1. CDR1 and CDR2 (germline): GTSNPN, SVGIG (reference sequence). The ends lost 2 bases at V and 1 base at J; junction bases unmatched: 6. The CDR3 has 16 amino acids. The CDR3 region has the DNA TGTGCCTGGAGTCCAACGACAGGGGGTTCTGGAAACACCATATATTTT. Translating gives CAWSPTTGGSGNTIYF.

This chain links TRBV3-1 (or the pseudogene TRBV3-2) with TRBJ2-7, with TRBD1 as a possible D gene (6 bases). V shed 2 bases and J shed 3 bases, with 17 bases lying between them. The germline V gene encodes CDR1 LGHDT and CDR2 YNNKEL (reference sequence). The CDR3 covers 16 residues. As DNA, the CDR3 is TGTGCCAGCAGCCAATCTCCTGGACAGACCAGCTACGAGCAGTACTTC. Translated, it gives CASSQSPGQTSYEQYF.

This clone turned up a few times. This sequence joins TRBV4-1 and TRBJ2-5; D is undetermined. V shed 4 bases and J shed 1 base, with 10 bases lying between them. CDR1 is MGHRA, CDR2 YSYEKL, per germline. This CDR3 region has 14 residues. CDR3: CASSPTVTQETQYF. CDR3 nucleotide sequence: TGCGCCAGCAGCCCTACCGTCACCCAAGAGACCCAGTACTTC.

The rearrangement joins TRBV19 to TRBJ1-3, with no clear D. Per the germline V gene, CDR1 is LNHDA and CDR2 is SQIVND (reference sequence). The CDR3 extends over 14 amino acids. Trimming removed 2 bases from V and 4 bases from J, with 9 bases in between. The CDR3: CASSIRTQGNTIYF. Here the CDR3 DNA reads TGTGCCAGTAGTATAAGGACTCAGGGAAACACCATATATTTT.

The chain carries TRBV6-5 and TRBJ2-7, with 7 bases identical to TRBD2. The V gene end was trimmed by 0 bases and the J gene end by 3 bases; junction bases not matched to a gene: 5. The CDR3 sequence is 15 residues long. Germline CDR1 MNHEY, CDR2 SVGAGI. Written as DNA, the CDR3 is TGTGCCAGCAGTTACTCCGGACTAGTCGGCTACGAGCAGTACTTC. It encodes CASSYSGLVGYEQYF.

This chain joins TRBV15 and TRBJ1-1, with a possible D match to TRBD1 (6 bases). The V gene lost 1 base and the J gene lost 13 bases, with 22 bases spanning the gap. Per germline, CDR1 LNHNV and CDR2 YYDKDF (reference sequence). The CDR3 has 15 residues. DNA of the CDR3: TGTGCCACCAGCAGAGTGAGTCGAGGGGGTGAGGGGCTTTTCTTT. This sequence encodes CATSRVSRGGEGLFF.

The V gene is TRBV7-9, the J gene TRBJ1-2; a possible D gene is TRBD1 (5 bases). Trimming removed 5 bases at V and 5 bases at J, with 12 bases between. This CDR3 has 13 amino acids. Germline V gene sequence: CDR1 SEHNR, CDR2 FQNEAQ (reference sequence). The CDR3: CASSSDSRYGYTF. The DNA for the CDR3 is TGTGCCAGCAGCAGTGACAGTCGTTATGGCTACACCTTC.

Comments on this clone: Sequence at one end of the junction differs from germline and may be a read error. The rearrangement links TRBV7-7 to TRBJ2-3, with TRBD2 identical over 15 bases. This CDR3 has 16 residues. Germline V gene data show CDR1 as SSHAT and CDR2 as FNYEAQ (reference sequence). In nucleotides, the CDR3 is TGTGCTAGCAGCCCCGGACTAGCGGGGGGGTTAGATACGCAGTATTTT. It specifies CASSPGLAGGLDTQYF.

This chain uses TRBV5-1 with TRBJ2-1, with 8 bases lining up with TRBD1. CDR1 is SGHRS, CDR2 YFSETQ, per germline. Trimming took 3 bases from V and 3 from J; bases not matched to a gene: 5. The CDR3 loop spans 15 amino acids. The CDR3 region has the DNA TGCGCCAGCAGCTACCCCGGGACAGGCTACAATGAGCAGTTCTTC. Residues: CASSYPGTGYNEQFF.

The genes are TRBV4-1 and TRBJ2-3; the D gene is possibly TRBD1 (6 bases). CDR1 and CDR2 from the germline V gene are MGHRA and YSYEKL. The CDR3 contains 15 residues. V was cut by 3 bases and J by 0 bases, with 10 bases left in between. The CDR3 DNA reads TGCGCCAGCAGCCAGAGTAGGGGGAGCACAGATACGCAGTATTTT. Translating gives CASSQSRGSTDTQYF.

The V gene is TRBV3-1 (or the pseudogene TRBV3-2), the J gene TRBJ2-1; D uncertain. The germline CDR1 and CDR2 sequences are LGHDT and YNNKEL (reference sequence). Trimming removed 2 bases from V and 4 bases from J, with 6 bases in between. The CDR3 covers 13 residues. The CDR3 DNA sequence: TGTGCCAGCAGCCAACTAGGATACAATGAGCAGTTCTTC. It codes for CASSQLGYNEQFF.

The chain uses TRBV14 and TRBJ1-1; perhaps TRBD1 as D (6 bases). Trimming left V 0 bases short and J 5 bases short, with 16 bases between. CDR1 is SGHDN and CDR2 is FVKESK in the germline V gene. The CDR3 has 16 amino acids. Here the CDR3 reads CASSQEPWDTGTEAFF. The CDR3 nucleotides are TGTGCCAGCAGCCAAGAACCTTGGGACACCGGGACTGAAGCTTTCTTT. The whole variable domain, remainder taken from reference TRBV14 and TRBJ1-1, is EAGVTQFPSHSVIEKGQTVTLRCDPISGHDNLYWYRRVMGKEIKFLLHFVKESKQDESGMPNNRFLAERTGGTYSTLKVQPAELEDSGVYFCASSQEPWDTGTEAFFGQGTRLTVV.

This clone was detected a few times. Relative to the germline gene, one junction end is altered; a read error may explain this. This chain connects TRBV12-3 or TRBV12-4 to TRBJ1-1; D may be TRBD1 (6 bases). The CDR3 is 11 residues long. Here the CDR3 DNA reads TGTGCCAGCAGTTTCCCCCCAGGGGCACTCTTT. It codes for CASSFPPGALF.

The chain combines TRBV5-1 with TRBJ2-7; 7 nucleotides align to TRBD1. The CDR3 extends over 14 amino acids. The germline V gene has CDR1 SGHRS and CDR2 YFSETQ. Unmatched junction bases numbered 9, after V lost 4 bases and J lost 5 bases. The CDR3 protein is CASSTGTEFHEQYF. DNA for the CDR3: TGCGCCAGCAGCACCGGGACAGAATTCCACGAGCAGTACTTC.

The J gene is TRBJ2-2, the V gene TRBV18; 13 nucleotides agree with TRBD2. Per germline, CDR1 KGHSH and CDR2 LQKENI. This CDR3 comprises 16 residues. V shed 4 bases, J shed 6 bases, and the junction held 5 bases outside the gene matches. CDR3 in DNA: TGTGCCAGCTCACGCGGACTAGCGGGAGCTCCCGGGGAGCTGTTTTTT. Protein: CASSRGLAGAPGELFF.

The genes are TRBV5-1 and TRBJ2-5; 8 bases fit TRBD1. From germline, CDR1 is SGHRS and CDR2 YFSETQ. CDR3 length: 14 amino acids. Trimming cost V 3 bases and J 5 bases; bases outside gene matches: 6. CDR3 region: CASSSQGAGETQYF. CDR3 DNA: TGCGCCAGCAGCTCGCAGGGGGCGGGGGAGACCCAGTACTTC.

The chain has TRBV6-6 and TRBJ2-7; maybe TRBD1 (6 bases). Germline CDR1 is MNHNY and CDR2 is SVGAGI (reference sequence). The V end lost 7 bases, the J end lost 1 base, and 17 bases lay between the germline ends. CDR3 size: 15 residues. CDR3 sequence (DNA): TGTGCCAGCACCGACAGGCTCTTACTATCCTACGAGCAGTACTTC. The encoded protein is CASTDRLLLSYEQYF.

The chain joins TRBV10-3 to TRBJ1-2; possible D gene TRBD1, 6 bases. V lost 3 bases to trimming and J lost 4 bases, with 6 bases between them. The CDR3 consists of 12 residues. The germline CDR1 and CDR2 sequences are ENHRY and SYGVKD. CDR3 DNA sequence: TGTGCCATCAGTGACAGGGGCTATGGCTACACCTTC. Amino acid sequence: CAISDRGYGYTF.

This clone was picked up a small number of times. The chain recombines TRBV6-5 with TRBJ1-4; 7 nucleotides match TRBD1. Germline V CDR1 and CDR2: MNHEY, SVGAGI. This CDR3 contains 14 residues. With V trimmed by 8 bases and J by 8 bases, 11 bases remained unmatched. The CDR3 spells CASCEGAVGEKLFF. For the CDR3, the DNA is TGTGCCAGCTGCGAGGGGGCGGTGGGAGAAAAACTGTTTTTT.

This clone showed up just once. The chain links TRBV11-2 to TRBJ2-3; no firm D call. The CDR3 runs 14 residues. Trimming removed 5 bases at V and 0 bases at J, with 9 bases between. Germline lookup yields CDR1 SGHAT and CDR2 FQNNGV. The DNA of the CDR3 is TGTGCCAGCAGCCCTCTGACTAGCACAGATACGCAGTATTTT. It encodes CASSPLTSTDTQYF.

The chain is built from TRBV2 and TRBJ2-3, with no clear D. Germline V CDR1 and CDR2: SNHLY, FYNNEI. The CDR3 runs to 15 residues. Trimming removed 2 bases at V and 0 bases at J, with 9 bases between. CDR3 residues: CASSEYGSSTDTQYF. In DNA form, the CDR3 reads TGTGCCAGCAGTGAATATGGTAGCAGCACAGATACGCAGTATTTT. The whole variable domain, remainder taken from reference TRBV2 and TRBJ2-3, is EPEVTQTPSHQVTQMGQEVILRCVPISNHLYFYWYRQILGQKVEFLVSFYNNEISEKSEIFDDQFSVERPDGSNFTLKIRSTKLEDSAMYFCASSEYGSSTDTQYFGPGTRLTVL.

Concerning this clone itself: One end of the junction fails to match germline, which may point to a read error. V usage is TRBV24-1 and J usage is TRBJ2-2; 7 nucleotides line up with TRBD2. Germline V lookup: CDR1 KGHDR, CDR2 SFDVKD. The CDR3 is 15 amino acids. DNA for the CDR3: TGTGCCACCAGTAATTTGCGGGAGCGTTCCGGGGAGCTGTTTTTT. It encodes CATSNLRERSGELFF.

This chain uses TRBV27 with TRBJ2-3; TRBD2 matches at 11 bases. Per germline, CDR1 MNHEY and CDR2 SMNVEV (reference sequence). Germline trimming cut 5 bases from V and 5 bases from J; bases unmatched to any gene: 3. This CDR3 has 14 amino acids. The CDR3 spells CASSGSGRVDTQYF. The DNA for the CDR3 is TGTGCCAGCAGTGGTAGCGGGAGGGTAGATACGCAGTATTTT.

The rearrangement uses TRBV28 and TRBJ1-6; 9 bases line up with TRBD1. CDR1 and CDR2 from the germline V gene are MDHEN and SYDVKM. This CDR3 has 14 residues. The V and J ends lost 9 bases and 9 bases, in that order; junction bases with no gene match: 9. This chain's CDR3 is CASVPGQGISPLHF. The CDR3, as DNA: TGTGCCAGTGTTCCGGGACAGGGAATTTCACCCCTCCACTTT.

This chain links TRBV29-1 with TRBJ2-7; 9 positions match TRBD1. Trimming removed 4 bases from V and 0 bases from J; junction bases left unmatched: 1. The CDR3 has 13 amino acids. In germline, CDR1 is SQVTM, CDR2 ANQGSEA. CDR3 amino acids: CSVATGGSYEQYF. As DNA, the CDR3 is TGCAGCGTTGCGACAGGGGGCTCCTACGAGCAGTACTTC.